This record covers a single T cell receptor (beta chain). Trimming left V 2 bases short and J 0 bases short, with 14 bases between. Germline V CDR1 and CDR2: MNHNS, SASEGT. The CDR3 has 17 residues. This specimen comes from a study of blood T cell repertoires in COVID-19. Study-level information: COVID-19 samples from acute and convalescent phases originated in the United States, Italy and Spain.

Sequencing was performed with immunoSEQ multiplex PCR; in TCRdb, only in-frame clones are kept and a portion is missing. The sample lists 130,000 to 150,000 clones, about 87% occurring once. Input material: peripheral blood. The receptor was derived from a man over 45 who had recovered from COVID-19. The V and J genes are TRBV6-1 and TRBJ1-3, with D unclear. The CDR3 spells CASSEFDTGSSGNTIYF. As DNA, the CDR3 is TGTGCCAGCAGTGAATTCGACACGGGAAGCTCTGGAAACACCATATATTTT.